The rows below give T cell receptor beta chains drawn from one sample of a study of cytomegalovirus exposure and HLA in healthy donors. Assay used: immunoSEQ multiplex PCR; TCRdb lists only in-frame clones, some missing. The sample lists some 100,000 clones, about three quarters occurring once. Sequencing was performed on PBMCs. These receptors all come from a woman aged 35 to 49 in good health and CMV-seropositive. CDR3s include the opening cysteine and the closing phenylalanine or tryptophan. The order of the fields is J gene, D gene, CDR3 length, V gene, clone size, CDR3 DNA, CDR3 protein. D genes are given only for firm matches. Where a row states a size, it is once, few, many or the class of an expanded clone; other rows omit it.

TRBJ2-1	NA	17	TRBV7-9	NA	TGTGCCAGCAGCTCTAGTCTGTGGGGTGGTGTAGGGGATGAGCAGTTCTTC	CASSSSLWGGVGDEQFF
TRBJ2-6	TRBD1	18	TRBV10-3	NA	TGTGCCATCAGTGATCCGGGACAGAGTATCTCTGGGGCCAACGTCCTGACTTTC	CAISDPGQSISGANVLTF
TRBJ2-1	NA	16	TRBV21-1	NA	TGTGCCAGCAGCAAAGGGGGACTAGCGGGAGGGTGTGAGCAGTTCTTC	CASSKGGLAGGCEQFF
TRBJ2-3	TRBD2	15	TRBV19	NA	TGTGCCAGTAGGGCGACTAGCGGGAGGACAGATACGCAGTATTTT	CASRATSGRTDTQYF
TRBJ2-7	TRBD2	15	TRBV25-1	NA	TGTGCCAGCAGTGAATCACTAGCGGGAGGCTACGAGCAGTACTTC	CASSESLAGGYEQYF
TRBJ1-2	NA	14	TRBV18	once	TGTGCCAGCTCACAAGACAGCCAGAACTATGGCTACACCTTC	CASSQDSQNYGYTF
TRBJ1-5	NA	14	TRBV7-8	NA	TGTGCCAGCAGCTCAATGGGAGGCAATCAGCCCCAGCATTTT	CASSSMGGNQPQHF
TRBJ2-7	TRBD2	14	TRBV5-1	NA	TGCGCCAGCACGCTAGCGGGCTCACCCTACGAGCAGTACTTC	CASTLAGSPYEQYF
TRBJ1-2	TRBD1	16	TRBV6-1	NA	TGTGCCAGCAGTGAATTCGGGGACAGCTTCAACTATGGCTACACCTTC	CASSEFGDSFNYGYTF
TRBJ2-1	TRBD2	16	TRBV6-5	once	TGTGCCAGCAGTTCGCGGACTAGCGGGAGAAACAATGAGCAGTTCTTC	CASSSRTSGRNNEQFF
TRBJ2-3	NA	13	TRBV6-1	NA	TGTGCCAGCAGTGATGAAGGGGTGGATACGCAGTATTTT	CASSDEGVDTQYF
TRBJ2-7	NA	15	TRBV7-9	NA	TGTGCCAGCAGCTTTACCTGGGACACTACCTACGAGCAGTACTTC	CASSFTWDTTYEQYF
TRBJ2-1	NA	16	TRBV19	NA	TGTGCCAGTAGTATCGTACGGCTGACGGGGGACAATGAGCAGTTCTTC	CASSIVRLTGDNEQFF
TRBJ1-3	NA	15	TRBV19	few	TGTGCCAGTAGTATCCCTGCGGGGAGAGGAAACACCATATATTTT	CASSIPAGRGNTIYF
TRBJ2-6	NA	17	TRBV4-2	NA	TGTGCCAGCAGCCAAAGGACAGACCTCTCTGGGGCCAACGTCCTGACTTTC	CASSQRTDLSGANVLTF
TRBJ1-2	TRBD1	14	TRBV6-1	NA	TGTGCCAGCAGTTTACAGGGGGAGAAGGATGGCTACACCTTC	CASSLQGEKDGYTF
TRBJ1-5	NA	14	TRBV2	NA	TGTGCCAGCAGTGATTCGGGGGGGAATCAGCCCCAGCATTTT	CASSDSGGNQPQHF
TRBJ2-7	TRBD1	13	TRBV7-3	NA	TGTGCCAGCAGCCCTGGACAGGGTCGCGAGCAGTACTTC	CASSPGQGREQYF
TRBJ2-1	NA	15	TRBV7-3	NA	TGTGCCAGCAGCCCGCGAGCCGGGTCCCACAATGAGCAGTTCTTC	CASSPRAGSHNEQFF
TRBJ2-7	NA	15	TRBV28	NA	TGTGCCAGCAGTTCTCCAGGGGTTGGGGAATACGAGCAGTACTTC	CASSSPGVGEYEQYF
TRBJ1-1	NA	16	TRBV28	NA	TGTGCCAGCAGTTTATCCTCGGCAGGGCCCCACACTGAAGCTTTCTTT	CASSLSSAGPHTEAFF
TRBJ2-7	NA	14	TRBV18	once	TGTGCCAGCGTAACCGGGACTTTCCCCTACGAGCAGTACTTC	CASVTGTFPYEQYF
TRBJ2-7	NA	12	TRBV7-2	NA	TGTGCCAGCAGCTCCAGGGGTTACGAGCAGTACTTC	CASSSRGYEQYF
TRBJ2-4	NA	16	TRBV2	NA	TGTGCCAGCAGTGAGGAACAGGGTCATCATAAAAACATTCAGTACTTC	CASSEEQGHHKNIQYF
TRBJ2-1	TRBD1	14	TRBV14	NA	TGTGCCAGCAGCCCCGGACAGGGGGCCTATGAGCAGTTCTTC	CASSPGQGAYEQFF
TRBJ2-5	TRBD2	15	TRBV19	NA	TGTGCCAGTAGTAAGATGGGACTAGCGTGGGAGACCCAGTACTTC	CASSKMGLAWETQYF
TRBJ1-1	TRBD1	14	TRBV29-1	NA	TGCAGCGTGCGGACAGGGCCTCTTAACACTGAAGCTTTCTTT	CSVRTGPLNTEAFF
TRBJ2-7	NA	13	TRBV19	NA	TGTGCCAGTAGTGCGGCAGGGGATTACGAGCAGTACTTC	CASSAAGDYEQYF
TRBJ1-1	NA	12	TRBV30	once	TGTGCCTGGAGACAGATGAACACTGAAGCTTTCTTT	CAWRQMNTEAFF
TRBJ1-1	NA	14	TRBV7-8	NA	TGTGCCAGCAGCCCTAGGGAGGGGGATTATGGAGCTTTCTTT	CASSPREGDYGAFF
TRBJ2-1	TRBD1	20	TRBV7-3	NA	TGTGCCAGCAGCTTAACAGGGGGGACAGGGGGCGCGGGGGCACTTAATGAGCAGTTCTTC	CASSLTGGTGGAGALNEQFF
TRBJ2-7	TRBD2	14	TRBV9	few	TGTGCCAGCAGCGTAGATGGCGGGAGTAGCGAGCAGTACTTC	CASSVDGGSSEQYF
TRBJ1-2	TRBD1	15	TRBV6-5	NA	TGTGCCAGCAGTTTTACCGACAGGGCAGACTATGGCTACACCTTC	CASSFTDRADYGYTF
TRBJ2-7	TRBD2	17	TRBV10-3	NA	TGTGCCATCAGTGAGGTCGGGGATCTAAGCGGGAAGTACGAGCAGTACTTC	CAISEVGDLSGKYEQYF
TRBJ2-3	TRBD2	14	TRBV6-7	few	TGTGCCAGCATCGGCGGGAGGGGAAAAGATACGCAGTATTTT	CASIGGRGKDTQYF
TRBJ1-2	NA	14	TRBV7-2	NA	TGTGCCAGCACCCTTGACAGGCGGTTCTATGGCTACACCTTC	CASTLDRRFYGYTF
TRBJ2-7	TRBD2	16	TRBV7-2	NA	TGTGCCAGCAGCCCCTTAGCGGGAGGCCGCCCCTACGAGCAGTACTTC	CASSPLAGGRPYEQYF
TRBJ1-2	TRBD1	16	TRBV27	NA	TGTGCCAGCAGCCCCCGTACAGGGGGGGCTAACTATGGCTACACCTTC	CASSPRTGGANYGYTF
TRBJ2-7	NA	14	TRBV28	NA	TGTGCCACTTCCGTTCCGTCGAGCTCCTACGAGCAGTACTTC	CATSVPSSSYEQYF
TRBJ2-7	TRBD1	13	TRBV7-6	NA	TGTGCCAGCAGCCTAACAGGGGGCGTCGAGCAGTACTTC	CASSLTGGVEQYF
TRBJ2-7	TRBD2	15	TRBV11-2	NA	TGTGCCAGCAGCCCCGGGGGGGGCAGCCAGTGGGAGCAGTACTTC	CASSPGGGSQWEQYF
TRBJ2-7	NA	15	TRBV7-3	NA	TGTGCCAGCAGCTTCGGGGGCGGGGGCTCCTACGAGCAGTACTTC	CASSFGGGGSYEQYF
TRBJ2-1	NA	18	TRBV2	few	TGTGCCAGCAGTGCGCCAGACTTACAGGGAATTGCCTACAATGAGCAGTTCTTC	CASSAPDLQGIAYNEQFF
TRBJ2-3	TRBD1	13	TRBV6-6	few	TGTGCCAGCAGGGACAGGGGGTACAATACGCAGTATTTT	CASRDRGYNTQYF
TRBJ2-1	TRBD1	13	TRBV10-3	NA	TGTGCCATCTCCCGGGACAGGGGCAATGAGCAGTTCTTC	CAISRDRGNEQFF
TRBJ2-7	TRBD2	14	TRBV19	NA	TGTGCCAGTAGCACCGGGACTAGGTCCTACGAGCAGTACTTC	CASSTGTRSYEQYF
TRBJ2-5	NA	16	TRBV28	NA	TGTGCCAGCAGTTTTCCCCCGGAGGGACCCGTGGAGACCCAGTACTTC	CASSFPPEGPVETQYF
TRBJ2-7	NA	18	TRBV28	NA	TGTGCCAGCAGCCCAATAACTCTCGGGACGGACAGCTCCTACGAGCAGTACTTC	CASSPITLGTDSSYEQYF
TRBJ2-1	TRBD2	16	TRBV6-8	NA	TGTGCCAGCAGTTACTCGACTAGCGGGAGGCGATATGAGCAGTTCTTC	CASSYSTSGRRYEQFF
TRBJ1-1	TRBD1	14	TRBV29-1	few	TGCAGCGTTGGAAAGGGGGCGAAGAACACTGAAGCTTTCTTT	CSVGKGAKNTEAFF
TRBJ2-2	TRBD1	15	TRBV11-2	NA	TGTGCCAGCAGCCCGACAGGGAGAAACACCGGGGAGCTGTTTTTT	CASSPTGRNTGELFF
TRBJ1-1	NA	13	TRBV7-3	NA	TGTGCCAGCAGCTTAAGCGGGACGGACGAAGCTTTCTTT	CASSLSGTDEAFF